This T cell receptor beta chain stems from a study of T-cell memory formation after mild COVID-19. MiXCR, run by TCRdb on the 5' RACE reads, gives a single entry per CDR3 protein. The repertoire has more than 35,000 distinct CDR3 sequences, 8% to 10% of them found once; the top ten carry about an eighth. The V gene's germline CDR1 is LGHDT and CDR2 YNNKEL (reference sequence). The V gene end was trimmed by 1 base and the J gene end by 6 bases; junction bases not matched to a gene: 5. This CDR3 has 14 residues. This clonotype was detected a few times. Its specificity is unknown. Overall study findings and caveats: Among contracting clones, CD4+ were mainly CM/EM and CD8+ enriched in EMRA.

V usage is TRBV3-1 and J usage is TRBJ1-1; 7 positions agree with TRBD1. Sequencing was done on a sample of PBMCs or a T cell subset sorted from them (not recorded which). The clonotype comes from an adult woman who had mild COVID-19 (a few samples of this study predate the infection). Cell type and time point are not known. CDR3 region: CASSQAAGQSEAFF. CDR3 DNA sequence: TGTGCCAGCAGCCAAGCCGCGGGACAGTCTGAAGCTTTCTTT.